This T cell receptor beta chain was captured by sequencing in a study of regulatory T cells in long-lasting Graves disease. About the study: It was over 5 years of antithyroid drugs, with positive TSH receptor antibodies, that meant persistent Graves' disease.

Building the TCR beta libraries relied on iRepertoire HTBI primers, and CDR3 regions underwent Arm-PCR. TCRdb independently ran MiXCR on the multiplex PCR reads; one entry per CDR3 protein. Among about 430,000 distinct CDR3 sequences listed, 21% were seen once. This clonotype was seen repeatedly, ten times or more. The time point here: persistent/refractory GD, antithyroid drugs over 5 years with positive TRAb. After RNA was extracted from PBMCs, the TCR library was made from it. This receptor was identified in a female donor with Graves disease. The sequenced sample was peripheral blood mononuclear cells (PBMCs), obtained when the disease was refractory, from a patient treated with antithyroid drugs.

CDR3 DNA sequence: TGTGCCACTTTCTCTGGACTAGCGATGGAGACCCAGTACTTC. Its translation: CATFSGLAMETQYF. J is TRBJ2-5 and V is TRBV2; 9 bases are a match to TRBD2. This CDR3 contains 14 residues. CDR1 is SNHLY, CDR2 FYNNEI, per germline. V gave up 10 bases and J gave up 5 bases; unmatched junction bases: 11.